This entry describes one TCR beta chain. The antigen remains undetermined. Trimming took off 4 bases at V and 1 base at J, with 14 bases between the two ends. Germline V gene data show CDR1 as LGHNA and CDR2 as YSLEER. The CDR3 has 16 amino acids. The data derive from a study of cytomegalovirus exposure and HLA in healthy donors. Study-level information: Earlier results showed 90 million to 120 million unique TCR beta sequences derived from about 179 million T cells. General study findings and limits: A later examination showed that TCR association rates differed by HLA locus, with DRB1 most and HLA-C fewest. Cytomegalovirus association was listed for about 150 TCR beta chains.

Use of 60 Vbeta and 13 Jbeta primers characterized the PCR. In the authors' methods: Per a later analysis, the number of unique TCR beta chains was about 80 million, of which about 10 million were shared. Profiled with immunoSEQ multiplex PCR; TCRdb holds only in-frame clones, not every one. V and J calls and clone size are as listed in that table; D and trimming were resolved from the DNA. The table shows roughly 250,000 clones, with 80% to 90% occurring only once. The V gene is TRBV4-3, the J gene TRBJ2-1, with a weak D call TRBD2 (5 bases). Specimen: PBMCs. This receptor was taken from a woman in her 40s in good health and CMV-seropositive. The CDR3 DNA is TGCGCCAGCAGCCGTCAGAGCGGACCATCCTACAATGAGCAGTTCTTC. Its protein is CASSRQSGPSYNEQFF.